These 3 T cell receptor beta chains share one sample of origin, sequenced in a study of blood T cell repertoires in COVID-19. Measured with immunoSEQ multiplex PCR; TCRdb has only the in-frame clones, and not every one. In the table there are about 200,000 clones, around 79% of which are singletons. Sequencing input: peripheral blood. These receptor sequences come from a man aged 50 to 60 who had recovered from COVID-19.

The rearrangement links TRBV5-1 to TRBJ1-2; D possibly corresponds to TRBD1 (6 bases). CDR1 and CDR2 (germline): SGHRS, YFSETQ. V was shortened by 1 base and J by 8 bases, with 21 bases between the two germline ends. The CDR3 is 16 residues long. The CDR3 DNA reads as TGCGCCAGCAGCTTGCAGGGGTTGACAAGCTCGGGGGGCTACACCTTC. Amino acids: CASSLQGLTSSGGYTF. The full variable domain, in which reference TRBV5-1 and TRBJ1-2 provide the parts outside the CDR3, is KAGVTQTPRYLIKTRGQQVTLSCSPISGHRSVSWYQQTPGQGLQFLFEYFSETQRNKGNFPGRFSGRQFSNSRSEMNVSTLELGDSALYLCASSLQGLTSSGGYTFGSGTRLTVV.

The genes are TRBV6-2 or TRBV6-3 and TRBJ2-5; 10 bases align to TRBD2. Trimming cost V 5 bases and J 3 bases; bases outside gene matches: 6. This CDR3 is 15 amino acids long. Germline V CDR1 and CDR2: MNHEY, SVGEGT. The CDR3 DNA reads as TGTGCCAGCAGTCAACCCGGACTAGCGGAAGAGACCCAGTACTTC. Protein product: CASSQPGLAEETQYF.

The rearrangement joins TRBV11-2 to TRBJ2-7; possible D gene TRBD1, 5 bases. Per the germline V gene, CDR1 is SGHAT and CDR2 is FQNNGV. Trimming shortened V by 1 base and J by 8 bases, and 9 bases separated the two germline ends. The CDR3 length is 12 residues. CDR3 coding DNA: TGTGCCAGCAGCTTAGTTGGGGCCCAGCAGTACTTC. It translates to CASSLVGAQQYF.